This T cell receptor (beta chain) was sequenced during a study of CD8 T cells in Susac syndrome. Reverse transcription of about 0.5 to 1 ug RNA was carried out with random hexamers. An immunoSEQ multiplex PCR generated amplified TCR beta CDR3 products spanning 54 Vbeta and 13 Jbeta. TCRdb reanalysed the immunoSEQ multiplex PCR reads using MiXCR and keeps one entry per CDR3 protein. The table records around 180,000 distinct CDR3 sequences, around 95% of them present only once. TEMRA cells were FACS-enriched, unlike CD8+ and CD4+ T cells, which were negatively isolated. The V and J ends lost 5 bases and 3 bases respectively, with 17 bases between them. The CDR3 sequence is 16 residues long. Germline assignment: CDR1 SGHVS and CDR2 FQNEAQ.

The gene calls are TRBV7-8 and TRBJ1-5; D is undetermined. This receptor was taken from a human donor with multiple sclerosis. The sequencing sample was made of CD4+ T cells from PBMCs. Written as DNA, the CDR3 is TGTGCCAGCAGCCCTGGAAGGCAGATTCCCAATCAGCCCCAGCATTTT. Residues: CASSPGRQIPNQPQHF.